This record looks at one T cell receptor (beta chain) sequence and its context. This record comes from a study of regulatory T cells in long-lasting Graves disease. The germline V gene has CDR1 ENHRY and CDR2 SYGVKD. This CDR3 spans 16 amino acids. The trim removed 0 bases at V and 4 bases at J, leaving 8 bases unmatched. Arm-PCR of CDR3 regions and iRepertoire HTBI primers were used to build TCR beta libraries. TCRdb itself ran the multiplex PCR reads through MiXCR, one entry per CDR3 protein. The table lists 410,000 or so distinct CDR3 sequences, about 16% of them singletons. Time point defined: newly diagnosed GD, antithyroid drugs for less than 3 months. PBMC-extracted RNA yielded the TCR library. The data were also submitted as part of a second study, on T cells in Graves' hyperthyroidism and ophthalmopathy.

Sequencing used peripheral blood mononuclear cells (PBMCs), obtained at new diagnosis, from a patient treated with antithyroid drugs. The TCR sequence derives from a woman aged 25 to 39 with Graves disease. V and J are TRBV10-3 and TRBJ2-7; 8 bases are shared with TRBD1. CDR3 region: CAISESRGRGPYEQYF. The DNA of the CDR3 is TGTGCCATCAGTGAGTCGAGAGGCAGGGGGCCATACGAGCAGTACTTC.